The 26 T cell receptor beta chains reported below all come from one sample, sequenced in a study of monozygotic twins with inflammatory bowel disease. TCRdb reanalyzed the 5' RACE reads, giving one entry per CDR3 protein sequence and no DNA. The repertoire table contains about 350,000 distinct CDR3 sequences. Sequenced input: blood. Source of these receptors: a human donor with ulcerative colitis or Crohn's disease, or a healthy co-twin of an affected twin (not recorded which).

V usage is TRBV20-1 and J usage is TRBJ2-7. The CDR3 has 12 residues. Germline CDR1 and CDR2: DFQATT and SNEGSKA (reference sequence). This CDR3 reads CSASEGSYEQYF.

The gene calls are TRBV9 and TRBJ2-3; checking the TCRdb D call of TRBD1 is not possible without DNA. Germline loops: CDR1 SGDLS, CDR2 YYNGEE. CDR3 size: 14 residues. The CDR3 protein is CASSEWTGVDTQYF.

The CDR3 reads CASSLPSGTGNSPLHF. The chain joins TRBV25-1 to TRBJ1-6; TCRdb's D call, TRBD1, is unchecked because there is no DNA. The CDR3 spans 16 residues. From germline, CDR1 is MGHDK and CDR2 SYGVNS. The full variable domain, with the rest looked up from reference TRBV25-1 and TRBJ1-6, is EADIYQTPRYLVIGTGKKITLECSQTMGHDKMYWYQQDPGMELHLIHYSYGVNSTEKGDLSSESTVSRIRTEHFPLTLESARPSHTSQYLCASSLPSGTGNSPLHFGNGTRLTVT.

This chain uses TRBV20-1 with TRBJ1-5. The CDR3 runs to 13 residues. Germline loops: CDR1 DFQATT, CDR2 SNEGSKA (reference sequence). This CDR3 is CSARFRVNQPQHF.

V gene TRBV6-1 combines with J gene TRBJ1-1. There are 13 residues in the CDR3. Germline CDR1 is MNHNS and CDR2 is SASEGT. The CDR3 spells CATFPTLNTEAFF.

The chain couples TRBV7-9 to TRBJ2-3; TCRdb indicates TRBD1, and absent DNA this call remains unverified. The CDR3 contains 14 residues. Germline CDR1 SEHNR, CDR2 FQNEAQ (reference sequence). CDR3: CASSPGGGTDTQYF.

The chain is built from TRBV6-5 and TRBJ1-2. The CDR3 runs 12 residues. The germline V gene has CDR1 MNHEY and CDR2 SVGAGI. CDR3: CASSYSAYGYTF.

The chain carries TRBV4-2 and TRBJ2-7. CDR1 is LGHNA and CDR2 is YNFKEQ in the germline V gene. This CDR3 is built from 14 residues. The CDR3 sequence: CASSQTRSSYEQYF.

CDR3 sequence: CASRSFGQATAGELFF. The chain has TRBV5-1 and TRBJ2-2; TCRdb gives TRBD1 as the D gene, but with no DNA this cannot be confirmed. Germline V gene sequence: CDR1 SGHRS, CDR2 YFSETQ. The CDR3 has 16 residues. Using reference TRBV5-1 and TRBJ2-2 for the parts outside the CDR3, the full variable domain is KAGVTQTPRYLIKTRGQQVTLSCSPISGHRSVSWYQQTPGQGLQFLFEYFSETQRNKGNFPGRFSGRQFSNSRSEMNVSTLELGDSALYLCASRSFGQATAGELFFGEGSRLTVL.

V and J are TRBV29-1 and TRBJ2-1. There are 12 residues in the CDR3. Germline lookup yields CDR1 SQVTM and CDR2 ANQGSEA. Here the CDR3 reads CSVDSSYNEQFF.

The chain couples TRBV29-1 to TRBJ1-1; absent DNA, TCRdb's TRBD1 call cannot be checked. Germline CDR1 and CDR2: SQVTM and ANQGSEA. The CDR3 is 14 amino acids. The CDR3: CSVASTGGETEAFF.

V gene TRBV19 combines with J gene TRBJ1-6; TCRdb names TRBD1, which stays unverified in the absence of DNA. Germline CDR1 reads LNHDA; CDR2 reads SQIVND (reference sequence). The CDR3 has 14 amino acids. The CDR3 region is CASSFRGNNSPLHF. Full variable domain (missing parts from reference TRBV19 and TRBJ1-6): DGGITQSPKYLFRKEGQNVTLSCEQNLNHDAMYWYRQDPGQGLRLIYYSQIVNDFQKGDIAEGYSVSREKKESFPLTVTSAQKNPTAFYLCASSFRGNNSPLHFGNGTRLTVT.

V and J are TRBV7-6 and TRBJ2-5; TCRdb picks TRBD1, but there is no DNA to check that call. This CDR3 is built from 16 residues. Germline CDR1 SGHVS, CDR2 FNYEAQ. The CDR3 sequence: CASSLVGGRAQETQYF.

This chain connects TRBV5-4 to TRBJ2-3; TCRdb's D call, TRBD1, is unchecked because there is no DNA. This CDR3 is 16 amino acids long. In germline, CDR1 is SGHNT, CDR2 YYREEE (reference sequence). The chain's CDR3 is CASSYGRGTGVVTQYF.

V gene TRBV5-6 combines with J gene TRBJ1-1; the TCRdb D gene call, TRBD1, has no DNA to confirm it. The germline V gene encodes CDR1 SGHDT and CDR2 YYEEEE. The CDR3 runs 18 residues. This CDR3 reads CASTVRLRRGFGRVEAFF. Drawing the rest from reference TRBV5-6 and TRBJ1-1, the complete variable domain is DAGVTQSPTHLIKTRGQQVTLRCSPKSGHDTVSWYQQALGQGPQFIFQYYEEEERQRGNFPDRFSGHQFPNYSSELNVNALLLGDSALYLCASTVRLRRGFGRVEAFFGQGTRLTVV.

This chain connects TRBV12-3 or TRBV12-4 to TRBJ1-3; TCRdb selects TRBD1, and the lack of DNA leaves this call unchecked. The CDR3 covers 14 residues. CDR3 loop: CASSPGTARNTIYF.

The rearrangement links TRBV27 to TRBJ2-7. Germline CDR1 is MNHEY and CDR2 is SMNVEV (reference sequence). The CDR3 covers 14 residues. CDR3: CASSFSGASYEQYF.

The CDR3 is CASSLLGRQGPQHF. J is TRBJ1-5 and V is TRBV28. CDR3 length: 14 residues. Germline CDR1 MDHEN, CDR2 SYDVKM.

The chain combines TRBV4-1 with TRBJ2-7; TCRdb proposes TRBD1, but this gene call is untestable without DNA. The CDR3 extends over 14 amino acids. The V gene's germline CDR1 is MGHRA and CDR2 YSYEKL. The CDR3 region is CASSQIRRGHEQYF.

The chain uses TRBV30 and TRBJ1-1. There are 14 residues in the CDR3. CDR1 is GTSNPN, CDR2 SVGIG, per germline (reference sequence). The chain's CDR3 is CAWSLHRLNTEAFF.

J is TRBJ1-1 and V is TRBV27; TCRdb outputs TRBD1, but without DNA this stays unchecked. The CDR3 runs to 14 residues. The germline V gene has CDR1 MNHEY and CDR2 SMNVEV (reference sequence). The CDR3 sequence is CASSFGQGASKAFF.

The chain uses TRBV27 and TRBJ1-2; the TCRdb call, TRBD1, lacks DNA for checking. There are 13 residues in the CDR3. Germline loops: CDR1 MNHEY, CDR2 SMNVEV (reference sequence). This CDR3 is CASRDPQNYGYTF.

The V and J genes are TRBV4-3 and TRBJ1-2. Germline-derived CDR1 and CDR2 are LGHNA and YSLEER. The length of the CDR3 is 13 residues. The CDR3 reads CASSLSSGRGYTF.

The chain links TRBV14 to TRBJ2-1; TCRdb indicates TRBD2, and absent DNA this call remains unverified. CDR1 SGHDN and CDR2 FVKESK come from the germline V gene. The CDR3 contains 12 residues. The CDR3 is CASSQGRYLQDF.

The CDR3: CSALKTGWTGELFF. V is TRBV20-1 and J is TRBJ2-2; TCRdb designates TRBD1, a call that cannot be tested without DNA. The CDR3 runs to 14 residues. Germline V CDR1 and CDR2: DFQATT, SNEGSKA (reference sequence).

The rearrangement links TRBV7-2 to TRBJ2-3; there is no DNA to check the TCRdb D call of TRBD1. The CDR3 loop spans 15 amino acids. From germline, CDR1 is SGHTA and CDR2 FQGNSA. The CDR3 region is CASSLAGGPSDTQYF.